The count of the clone carrying this T cell receptor beta chain is one. The data were produced by immunoSEQ multiplex PCR, yet TCRdb's version contains in-frame clones alone and is incomplete. The sample shows some 81,000 clones, 95% of them seen only once. CDR1 MNHEY and CDR2 SVGAGI come from the germline V gene. V gave up 1 base and J gave up 0 bases, with 9 bases separating them. The CDR3 runs 15 residues. The data are from a study of siplizumab effects on memory and regulatory T cells. The V and J genes are TRBV6-5 and TRBJ1-2, with D hard to call. Sequenced: CD8+ T cells sorted from blood. The TCR sequence derives from a human donor in good health. The CDR3 DNA reads TGTGCCAGCAGTTACTTAGAGGGAGCTAACTATGGCTACACCTTC. Translating gives CASSYLEGANYGYTF.